This T cell receptor beta chain was identified in a study of radiotherapy plus CTLA-4 blockade in lung cancer (dated by TCRdb to the late 2010s). Turning to the overall study: Among enrolled patients, roughly 20% had an objective response and 30% to 35% reached disease control.

Its CDR3 holds 14 amino acids, cysteine through phenylalanine. Only the CDR3 DNA is retained, 42 bases long and in frame from the first base. A distance of 15 bases separates the germline ends of V and J, which lose 4 bases and 8 bases respectively. The germline V gene encodes CDR1 SGHRS and CDR2 YFSETQ. The library was obtained by the immunoSEQ multiplex PCR assay. TCRdb carries this immuneACCESS record with in-frame sequences only. Its versions omit some clonotypes, under half of them owing to an unresolved V gene in the studies checked, with the rest unexplained. The sample has around 30,000 clones on record, around 70% of them singletons. The ten largest account for under 5% of the sample. In this study, focal radiation therapy paired with CTLA-4 blockade (ipilimumab) was tested in patients who had chemo-refractory metastatic non-small-cell lung cancer. Turning to this clone: Which antigen it targets is not known. No much larger clone is present one base from it, and per-base qualities are unavailable.

What the work shows at the level of the full study, not this receptor alone: After treatment with radiotherapy and ipilimumab, TCR clones that originated in tumors expanded in peripheral blood. Increased serum interferon-beta after radiation, together with early dynamic changes in blood T cell clones, were reported to be the strongest predictors of response.

The V and J segments used are TRBV5-1 and TRBJ1-4; TRBD1 might be the D gene, on 5 matching bases. The material sequenced was peripheral blood, taken from a patient treated with radiotherapy plus ipilimumab. This clonotype was sampled from a human donor with non-small cell lung cancer whose response to radiotherapy plus ipilimumab could not be evaluated. The CDR3 sequence is CASSRGEAEEKLFF. The DNA is TGCGCCAGCAGCCGAGGGGAGGCAGAAGAAAAACTGTTTTTT.